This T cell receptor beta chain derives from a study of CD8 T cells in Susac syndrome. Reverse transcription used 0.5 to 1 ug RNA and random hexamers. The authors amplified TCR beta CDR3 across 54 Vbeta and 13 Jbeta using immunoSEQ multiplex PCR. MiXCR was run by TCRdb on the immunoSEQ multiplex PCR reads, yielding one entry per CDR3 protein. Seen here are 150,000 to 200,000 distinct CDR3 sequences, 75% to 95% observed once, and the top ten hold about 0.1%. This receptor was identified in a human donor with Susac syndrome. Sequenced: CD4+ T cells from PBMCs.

The CDR3, as DNA: TGTGCCAGCGCTAGCGGGGGCACCAATGAGCAGTTCTTC. Residues: CASASGGTNEQFF. This rearrangement joins TRBV7-3 to TRBJ2-1, with 10 bases identical to TRBD2. V was pared by 8 bases and J by 6 bases, with 4 bases of the junction left unmatched. Per germline, CDR1 SGHTA and CDR2 FQGTGA. The CDR3 is 13 amino acids. Based on the CDR3 plus reference TRBV7-3 and TRBJ2-1, the full variable domain is GAGVSQTPSNKVTEKGKYVELRCDPISGHTALYWYRQSLGQGPEFLIYFQGTGAADDSGLPNDRFFAVRPEGSVSTLKIQRTERGDSAVYLCASASGGTNEQFFGPGTRLTVL.